Each of the 2 T cell receptor beta chains below was sequenced from the same sample in a study of response to subunit inactivated influenza vaccine. TCRdb re-analysed the RT-PCR reads in MiXCR, keeping a single row per CDR3 protein. Of 600,000 to 700,000 distinct CDR3 sequences in the sample, less than 15% were seen once. Sequenced material: PBMCs from blood, taken roughly 2 weeks before vaccination. The source is a man aged 45 to 65 who received an inactivated influenza vaccine.

The chain couples TRBV27 to TRBJ2-2, with 14 bases aligning to TRBD2. V was clipped by 6 bases and J by 6 bases; unmatched bases: 15. CDR1 is MNHEY and CDR2 is SMNVEV in the germline V gene (reference sequence). This CDR3 has 19 residues. CDR3 nucleotides: TGTGCCAGCAGCCAAACCAACATCGGGACTAGCGGGAGCGCCGGGGAGCTGTTTTTT. Translated: CASSQTNIGTSGSAGELFF.

The chain employs TRBV7-8 and TRBJ2-5; TRBD2 is a possible D gene (7 bases). CDR3 length: 15 amino acids. Trimming left V 5 bases short and J 10 bases short, with 23 bases between. CDR1 is SGHVS and CDR2 is FQNEAQ in the germline V gene. The CDR3 DNA reads TGTGCCAGCAGCCTAGAGGGAGGGGGTCTATATATCCAGTACTTC. This sequence encodes CASSLEGGGLYIQYF.